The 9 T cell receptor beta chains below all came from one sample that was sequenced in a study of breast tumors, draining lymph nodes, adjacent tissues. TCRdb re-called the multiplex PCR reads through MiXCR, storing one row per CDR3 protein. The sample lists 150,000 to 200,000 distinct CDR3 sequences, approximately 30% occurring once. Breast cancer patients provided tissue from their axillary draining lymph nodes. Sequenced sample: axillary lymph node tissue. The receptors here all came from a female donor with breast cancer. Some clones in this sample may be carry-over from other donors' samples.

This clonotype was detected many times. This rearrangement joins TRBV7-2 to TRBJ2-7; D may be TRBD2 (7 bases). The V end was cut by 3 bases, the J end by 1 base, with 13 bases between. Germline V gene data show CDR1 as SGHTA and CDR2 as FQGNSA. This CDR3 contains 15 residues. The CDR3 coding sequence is TGTGCCAGCAGCTTCGGCGGGGGCCCTTCCTACGAGCAGTACTTC. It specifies CASSFGGGPSYEQYF. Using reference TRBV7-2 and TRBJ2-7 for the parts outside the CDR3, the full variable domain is GAGVSQSPSNKVTEKGKDVELRCDPISGHTALYWYRQSLGQGLEFLIYFQGNSAPDKSGLPSDRFSAERTGGSVSTLTIQRTQQEDSAVYLCASSFGGGPSYEQYFGPGTRLTVT.

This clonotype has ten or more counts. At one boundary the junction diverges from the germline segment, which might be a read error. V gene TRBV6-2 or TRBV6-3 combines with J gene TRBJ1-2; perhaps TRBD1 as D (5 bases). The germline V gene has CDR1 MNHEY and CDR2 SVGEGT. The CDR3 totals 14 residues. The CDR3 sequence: CASSHSAGYYGYTF. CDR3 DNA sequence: TGTGCCAGCAGTCACTCGGCAGGGTACTATGGCTACACCTTC.

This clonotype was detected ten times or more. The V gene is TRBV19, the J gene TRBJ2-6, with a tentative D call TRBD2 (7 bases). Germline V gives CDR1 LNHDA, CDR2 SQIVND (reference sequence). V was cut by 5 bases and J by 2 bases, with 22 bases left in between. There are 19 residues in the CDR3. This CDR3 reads CASSSYRGAPLTGANVLTF. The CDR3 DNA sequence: TGTGCCAGTAGTTCATATCGGGGGGCGCCGTTGACTGGGGCCAACGTCCTGACTTTC.

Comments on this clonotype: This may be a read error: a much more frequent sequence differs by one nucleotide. DNA for the CDR3: TGTGCCAGTAGTATTGTAGGGGGAGGTACGCAGTATTTT. Translating it yields CASSIVGGGTQYF. The J gene is TRBJ2-3, the V gene TRBV19, with D possibly called TRBD1 or TRBD2 (6 bases each). Trimming took off 3 bases at V and 8 bases at J, with 12 bases between the two ends. The CDR3 runs to 13 residues. Looked up from germline, CDR1 is LNHDA and CDR2 is SQIVND (reference sequence).

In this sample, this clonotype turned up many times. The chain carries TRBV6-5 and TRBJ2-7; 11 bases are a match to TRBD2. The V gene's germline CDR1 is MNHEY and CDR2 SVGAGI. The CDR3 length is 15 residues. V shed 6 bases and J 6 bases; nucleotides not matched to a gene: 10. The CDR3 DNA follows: TGTGCCAGCAGGCTCAAACTAGCGGGAGCATCCGAGCAGTACTTC. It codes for CASRLKLAGASEQYF.

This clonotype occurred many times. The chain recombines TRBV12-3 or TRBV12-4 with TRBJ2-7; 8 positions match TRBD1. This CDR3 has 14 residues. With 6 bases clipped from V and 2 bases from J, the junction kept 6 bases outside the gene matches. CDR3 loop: CASSRDRSTYEQYF. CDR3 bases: TGTGCCAGCAGCCGGGACAGGTCCACCTACGAGCAGTACTTC.

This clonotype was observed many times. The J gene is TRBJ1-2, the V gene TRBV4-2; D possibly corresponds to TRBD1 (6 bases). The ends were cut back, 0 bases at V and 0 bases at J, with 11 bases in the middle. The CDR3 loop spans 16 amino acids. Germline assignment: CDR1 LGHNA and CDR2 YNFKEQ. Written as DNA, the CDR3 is TGTGCCAGCAGCCAAGATAAGGACAGCCCTAACTATGGCTACACCTTC. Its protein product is CASSQDKDSPNYGYTF.

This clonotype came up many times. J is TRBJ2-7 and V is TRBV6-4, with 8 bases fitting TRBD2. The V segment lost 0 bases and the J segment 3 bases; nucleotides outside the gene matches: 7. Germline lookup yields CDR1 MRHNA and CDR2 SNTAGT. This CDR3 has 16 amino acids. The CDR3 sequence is CASSDSWGLAGYEQYF. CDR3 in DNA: TGTGCCAGCAGTGACTCGTGGGGGCTAGCGGGCTACGAGCAGTACTTC.

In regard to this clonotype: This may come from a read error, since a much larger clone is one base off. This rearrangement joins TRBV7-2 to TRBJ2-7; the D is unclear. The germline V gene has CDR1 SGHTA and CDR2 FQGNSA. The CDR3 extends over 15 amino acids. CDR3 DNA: TGTGCCAGCAGCTTAGAGGGTCTGTCTTTGGGCGAGCAGCACTTC. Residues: CASSLEGLSLGEQHF.